This TCR beta chain was retrieved from a study of T-cell reconstitution after alpha-beta-depleted transplantation in children. Regarding the study as a whole: By about two months after transplant, alpha-beta T cells reportedly arose from several hundred graft clones that had expanded. At one year after transplant, newly produced T cells mostly accounted for T-cell counts and diversity.

This clonotype was seen ten or more times. Its matching antigen is unknown. Preparation of the TCRbeta library involved a method that used unique molecular identifiers. TCRdb processed the PCR reads anew with MiXCR; each CDR3 protein has one entry. Found here are around 300,000 distinct CDR3 sequences, around 7.3% of them singletons; the top ten hold approximately 8.6%. V lost 7 bases and J lost 3; bases outside the gene matches: 19. Per germline, CDR1 MNHEY and CDR2 SVGEGT. The CDR3 is made up of 20 amino acids. The specimen was peripheral blood, collected 360 days after TCRalphabeta/CD19-depleted stem cell transplant. The source of this sequence is a female patient aged 2-15 years who had a stem cell transplant for Fanconi anemia, so the T cells may come from the graft donor. V gene TRBV6-2 or TRBV6-3 combines with J gene TRBJ2-1; 12 bases are a match to TRBD2. The CDR3 loop is CASTRWSGRKGLAGYNEQFF. CDR3 in DNA: TGTGCCAGCACCCGGTGGTCGGGGCGGAAGGGACTAGCGGGCTACAATGAGCAGTTCTTC.